This TCR beta chain was identified in a study of cytomegalovirus exposure and HLA in healthy donors. Study-wide results and limits: Accurate prediction of most subjects' HLA-A and HLA-B alleles from TCR beta sequences was reported. Sequencing had likely introduced a cluster of highly shared sequence variants as an artifact.

From germline, CDR1 is MDHEN and CDR2 SYDVKM. CDR3 length: 17 residues. All the people who gave samples were healthy bone marrow donors. Donors were ostensibly healthy at sampling, although undocumented immune exposures were probable. For this clone: Its specificity is unknown.

In the PCR, 60 Vbeta and 13 Jbeta primers were used. Clones were read by immunoSEQ multiplex PCR, and TCRdb kept only the in-frame ones, dropping some. This sample has some 110,000 clones; 60% to 80% occur once, and the top ten carry around 3.5%. This receptor was obtained from a man younger than 40 in good health and CMV-seronegative. The J gene is TRBJ2-7, the V gene TRBV28, with TRBD2 matching over 8 bases. TRBJ2-5 explains the end of the DNA better; the J call may be wrong. Sequenced sample: PBMCs. Here the CDR3 DNA reads TGTGCCAGCAGTTCATTCACTAGCGGCCCCGTGGGGAGGACCCAGTACTTC. Amino acid sequence: CASSSFTSGPVGRTQYF.